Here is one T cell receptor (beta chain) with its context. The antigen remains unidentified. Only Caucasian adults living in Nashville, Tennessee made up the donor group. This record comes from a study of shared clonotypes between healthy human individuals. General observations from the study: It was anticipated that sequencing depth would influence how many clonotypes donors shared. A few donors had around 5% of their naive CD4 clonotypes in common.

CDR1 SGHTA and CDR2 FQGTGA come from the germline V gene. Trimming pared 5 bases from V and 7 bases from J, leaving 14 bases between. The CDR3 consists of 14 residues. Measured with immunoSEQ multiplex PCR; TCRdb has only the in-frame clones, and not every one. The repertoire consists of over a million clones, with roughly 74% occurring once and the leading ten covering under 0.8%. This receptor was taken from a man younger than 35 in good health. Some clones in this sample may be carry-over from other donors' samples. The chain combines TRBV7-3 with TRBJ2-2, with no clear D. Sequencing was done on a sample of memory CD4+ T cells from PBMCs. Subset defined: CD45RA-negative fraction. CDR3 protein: CASSLGYWGGELFF. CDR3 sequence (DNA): TGTGCCAGCAGCCTCGGTTACTGGGGCGGGGAGCTGTTTTTT.